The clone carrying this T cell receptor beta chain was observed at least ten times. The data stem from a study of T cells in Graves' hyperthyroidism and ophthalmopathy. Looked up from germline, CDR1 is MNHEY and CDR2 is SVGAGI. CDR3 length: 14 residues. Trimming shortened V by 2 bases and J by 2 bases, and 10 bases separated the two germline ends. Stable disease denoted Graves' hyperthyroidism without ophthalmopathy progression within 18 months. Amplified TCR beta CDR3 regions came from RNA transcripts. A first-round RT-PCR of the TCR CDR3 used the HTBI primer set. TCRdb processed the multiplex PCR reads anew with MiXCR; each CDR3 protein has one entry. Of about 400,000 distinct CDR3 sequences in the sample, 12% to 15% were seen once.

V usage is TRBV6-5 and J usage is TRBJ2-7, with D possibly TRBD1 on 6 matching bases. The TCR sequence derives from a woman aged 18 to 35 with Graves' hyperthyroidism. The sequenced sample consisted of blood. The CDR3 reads CASSYRGSPYEQYF. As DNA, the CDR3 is TGTGCCAGCAGTTACAGGGGGTCCCCCTACGAGCAGTACTTC.